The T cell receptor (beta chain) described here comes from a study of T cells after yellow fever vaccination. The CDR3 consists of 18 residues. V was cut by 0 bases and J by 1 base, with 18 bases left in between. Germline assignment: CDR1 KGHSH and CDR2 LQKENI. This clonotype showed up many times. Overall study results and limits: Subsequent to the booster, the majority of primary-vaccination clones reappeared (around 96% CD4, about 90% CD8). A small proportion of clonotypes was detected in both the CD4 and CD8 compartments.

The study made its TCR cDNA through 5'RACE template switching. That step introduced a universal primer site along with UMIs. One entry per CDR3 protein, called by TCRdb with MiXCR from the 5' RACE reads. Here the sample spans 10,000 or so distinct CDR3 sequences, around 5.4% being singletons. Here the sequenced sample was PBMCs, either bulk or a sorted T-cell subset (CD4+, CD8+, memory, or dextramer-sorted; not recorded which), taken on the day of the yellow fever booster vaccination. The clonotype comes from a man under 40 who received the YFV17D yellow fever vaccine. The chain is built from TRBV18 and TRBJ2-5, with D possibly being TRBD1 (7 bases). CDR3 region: CASSPPKRRGHFQETQYF. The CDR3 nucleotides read TGTGCCAGCTCACCACCGAAGCGGAGGGGGCACTTCCAAGAGACCCAGTACTTC.